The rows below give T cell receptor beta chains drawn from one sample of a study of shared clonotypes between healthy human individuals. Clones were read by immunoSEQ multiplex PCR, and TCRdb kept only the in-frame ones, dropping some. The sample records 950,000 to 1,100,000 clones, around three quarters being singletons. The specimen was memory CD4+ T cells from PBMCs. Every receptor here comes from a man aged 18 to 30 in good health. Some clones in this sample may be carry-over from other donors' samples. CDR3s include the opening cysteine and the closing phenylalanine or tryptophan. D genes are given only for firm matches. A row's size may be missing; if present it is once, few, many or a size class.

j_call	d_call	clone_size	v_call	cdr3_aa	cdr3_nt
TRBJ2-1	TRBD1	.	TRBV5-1	CASSNNRGLDEQFF	TGCGCCAGCAGCAACAACAGGGGGCTGGATGAGCAGTTCTTC
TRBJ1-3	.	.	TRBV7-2	CASSLNWGAGNTIYF	TGTGCCAGCAGCTTGAATTGGGGAGCGGGAAACACCATATATTTT
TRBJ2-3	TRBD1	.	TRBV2	CASSTGGLTDTQYF	TGTGCCAGCAGTACAGGGGGCTTAACAGATACGCAGTATTTT
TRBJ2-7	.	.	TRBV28	CASSPDSYEQYF	TGTGCCAGCAGCCCGGACAGTTACGAGCAGTACTTC
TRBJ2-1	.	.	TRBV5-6	CASSPLRGHLATNEQFF	TGTGCCAGCAGCCCCCTACGCGGCCACCTAGCAACCAATGAGCAGTTCTTC
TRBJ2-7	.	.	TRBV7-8	CASSFSSLEQYF	TGTGCCAGCAGCTTCTCTAGTCTCGAGCAGTACTTC
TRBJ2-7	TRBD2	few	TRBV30	CAWTPVAGPTTTRYEQYF	TGTGCCTGGACGCCAGTAGCGGGACCAACCACTACTAGATACGAGCAGTACTTC
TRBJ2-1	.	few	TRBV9	CASSVRDGASYNEQFF	TGTGCCAGCAGCGTACGGGACGGAGCAAGCTACAATGAGCAGTTCTTC
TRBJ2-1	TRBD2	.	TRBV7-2	CASRTSGRASEQFF	TGTGCCAGCAGAACTAGCGGGAGGGCTAGTGAGCAGTTCTTC
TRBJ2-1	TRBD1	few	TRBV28	CASSLGGTGGYNEQFF	TGTGCCAGCAGTTTGGGCGGGACAGGGGGCTACAATGAGCAGTTCTTC
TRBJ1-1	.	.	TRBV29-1	CSVEHGGGTEAFF	TGCAGCGTTGAACACGGGGGGGGCACTGAAGCTTTCTTT
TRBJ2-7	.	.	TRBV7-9	CASSLSRNYEQYF	TGTGCCAGCAGCTTATCCAGGAACTACGAGCAGTACTTC
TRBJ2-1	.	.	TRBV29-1	CSPQQGTKEHEKGEGGYNEQFF	TGCAGCCCTCAACAGGGGACGAAAGAACATGAGAAGGGGGAGGGCGGTTACAATGAGCAGTTCTTC
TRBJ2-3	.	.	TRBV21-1	CASSKGGSRTSGCTDTQYF	TGTGCCAGCAGCAAAGGGGGGTCGAGGACTAGCGGTTGCACAGATACGCAGTATTTT
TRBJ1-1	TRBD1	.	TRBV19	CASSLQGPLGNTEAFF	TGTGCCAGTAGTTTACAGGGGCCTTTGGGGAACACTGAAGCTTTCTTT
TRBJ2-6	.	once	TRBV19	CASTDGSSGANVLTF	TGTGCCAGTACCGATGGTAGCTCTGGGGCCAACGTCCTGACTTTC
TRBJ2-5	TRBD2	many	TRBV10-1	CASSLGLEETQYF	TGCGCCAGCAGTCTCGGACTAGAAGAGACCCAGTACTTC
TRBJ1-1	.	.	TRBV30	CAWSVRPPGRVYGGAFF	TGTGCCTGGAGTGTTCGGCCCCCGGGGAGGGTGTATGGCGGAGCTTTCTTT
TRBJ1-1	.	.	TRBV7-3	CASRGTEAFF	TGTGCCAGCAGGGGCACTGAAGCTTTCTTT
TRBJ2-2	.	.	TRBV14	CASSQDLGEFPGELFF	TGTGCCAGCAGCCAAGATCTAGGGGAGTTCCCCGGGGAGCTGTTTTTT
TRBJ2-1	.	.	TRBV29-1	CSSIGAGESYNEQFF	TGCAGCTCAATTGGGGCAGGGGAATCCTACAATGAGCAGTTCTTC
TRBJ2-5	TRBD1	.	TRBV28	CASSLAGQGSTETQYF	TGTGCCAGCAGTTTAGCGGGACAGGGGTCGACAGAGACCCAGTACTTC
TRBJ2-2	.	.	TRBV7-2	CASSLKPGGELFF	TGTGCCAGCAGCTTAAAACCGGGCGGGGAGCTGTTTTTT
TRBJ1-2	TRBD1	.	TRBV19	CASSMTGMGYGYTF	TGTGCCAGTAGTATGACAGGGATGGGTTATGGCTACACCTTC
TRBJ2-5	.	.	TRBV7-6	CASSPRRRQGGTETQYF	TGTGCCAGCAGCCCGCGGCGGCGGCAGGGGGGTACGGAGACCCAGTACTTC
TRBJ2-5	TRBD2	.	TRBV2	CASRPREVGETQYF	TGTGCCAGCAGACCGCGGGAGGTCGGGGAGACCCAGTACTTC
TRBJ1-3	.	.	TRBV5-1	CASRRVGPNSGNTIYF	TGCGCCAGCAGAAGAGTAGGGCCAAACAGTGGAAACACCATATATTTT
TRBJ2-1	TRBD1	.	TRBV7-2	CASSLRQGAHNEQFF	TGTGCCAGCAGCTTACGACAGGGGGCACACAATGAGCAGTTCTTC
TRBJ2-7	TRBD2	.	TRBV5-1	CASSASGRDAYEQYF	TGCGCCAGCAGCGCTAGCGGGAGGGACGCCTACGAGCAGTACTTC
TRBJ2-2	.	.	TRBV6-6	CASNRMNTGELFF	TGTGCCAGCAACAGGATGAACACCGGGGAGCTGTTTTTT
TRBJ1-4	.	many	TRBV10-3	CAISRGGNEKLFF	TGTGCCATTTCGAGGGGAGGGAACGAAAAACTGTTTTTT
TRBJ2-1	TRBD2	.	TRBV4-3	CASSQDRGSGNPYNEQFF	TGCGCCAGCAGCCAAGATCGGGGTAGCGGGAACCCCTACAATGAGCAGTTCTTC
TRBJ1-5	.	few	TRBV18	CASSPQGRDQPQHF	TGTGCCAGCTCACCTCAGGGTCGCGATCAGCCCCAGCATTTT
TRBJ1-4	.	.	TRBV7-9	CASSEWGADEKLFF	TGTGCCAGCAGCGAATGGGGCGCGGATGAAAAACTGTTTTTT
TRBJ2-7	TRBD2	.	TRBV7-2	CASSLGRGAYEQYF	TGTGCCAGCAGCTTAGGGCGGGGGGCCTACGAGCAGTACTTC
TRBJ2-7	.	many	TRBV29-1	CSVEEGTTSYEQYF	TGCAGCGTTGAAGAGGGCACGACGTCCTACGAGCAGTACTTC
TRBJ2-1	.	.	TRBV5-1	CASSSLAVNNEQFF	TGCGCCAGCTCCTCATTGGCTGTTAACAATGAGCAGTTCTTC
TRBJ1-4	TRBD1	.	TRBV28	CASSQPGQGATNEKLFF	TGTGCCAGCAGTCAACCGGGACAGGGGGCCACTAATGAAAAACTGTTTTTT
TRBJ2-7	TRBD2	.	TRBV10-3	CAITKAGRGAEQYF	TGTGCCATAACGAAAGCGGGAAGGGGTGCCGAGCAGTACTTC
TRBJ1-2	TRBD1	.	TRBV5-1	CASSRSGTGGYGYTF	TGCGCCAGCAGCCGTTCCGGGACAGGGGGTTATGGCTACACCTTC
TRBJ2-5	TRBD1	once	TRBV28	CASSLDTGVGETQYF	TGTGCCAGCAGTTTGGACACAGGGGTGGGTGAGACCCAGTACTTC
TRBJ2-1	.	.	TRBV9	CASSVTSRNEQFF	TGTGCCAGCAGCGTAACTAGCCGGAATGAGCAGTTCTTC
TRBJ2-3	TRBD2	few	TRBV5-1	CASSLRGLAEPQYF	TGCGCCAGCAGCTTGAGGGGACTAGCGGAGCCGCAGTATTTT
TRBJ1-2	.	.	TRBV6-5	CASSYSGAGYTF	TGTGCCAGCAGTTACTCGGGTGCCGGCTACACCTTC
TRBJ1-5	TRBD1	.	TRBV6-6	CASSYGQGVQPQHF	TGTGCCAGCAGTTACGGTCAGGGGGTCCAGCCCCAGCATTTT